This TCR beta chain stems from a study of human T cells and chemical hapten exposure (dated by TCRdb to 2020 to 2023). In terms of the full investigation: For sensitization, 2% DPC in acetone was applied to a 2 cm by 2 cm area of upper inner arm skin. Throughout the study period of around 24 weeks, patients also received therapeutic DPC doses to the scalp every week. Patch testing on the upper back used Finn chambers containing 0.01% DPC, with scoring done after 6 days according to International Contact Dermatitis Research Group standards. Alopecia areata with under or over 50% scalp involvement, alopecia totalis and alopecia universalis were represented in the patient cohort, which was mostly female. Libraries were pooled for sequencing, and variation in per-sample TCR yields was attributed mainly to small differences in library volumes within the pool. This study followed changes in the peripheral blood TCR repertoire in vivo during primary and secondary sensitization of alopecia patients to the hapten diphenylcyclopropenone (DPC). Blood samples were taken from patients before sensitization (week 0) and then at 2, 6 and about 24 weeks after DPC sensitization. For TCR sequencing, blood came from 25 to 35 alopecia patients at anywhere from one to four time points (pre-sensitization, 2, 6 and 24 weeks). Broad study findings and their caveats: All patients had alopecia, a presumed autoimmune disease, so their immune response might differ from that of healthy individuals. Significantly more large CDR3 similarity clusters were formed by expanded TCRs than by pre-sensitization or healthy control sets, consistent with antigen-driven responses. DPC sensitization did not change how many TCRs were above 1 in 1000 frequency, and no evidence was found of alterations in global repertoire structure. Patch test score was positively correlated with the number of PT1 expanded TCRs, with significance at thresholds 8, 16 and 32 but not at 4. Repeated subsampling changed both the strength of the expansion versus patch-test correlation and the threshold at which the correlation became significant.

The cysteine opens and the phenylalanine closes a CDR3 of 15 amino acids. Kept here is only the CDR3 DNA, which spans 45 bases and is read in frame from base 1. Taken from the germline V gene (reference sequence), the CDR1 and CDR2 loops are DFQATT and SNEGSKA. At the junction V is shortened by 6 bases and J by 3 bases; bases outside the gene matches: 7. Libraries came from RACE. The sequencing machine was a NextSeq 500. Library preparation attached unique molecular identifiers to individual cDNA molecules for quantitative, reproducible TCR counting. From each blood RNA sample, both TCR alpha and TCR beta chains were sequenced. The paper's processing steps were these. Samples had a median of around 92,000 TCRs, with a range from roughly 20,000 to 690,600. The Decombinator software suite was used to annotate the V, J and CDR3 of the TCR reads. For PS versus PT1 abundance plots, all samples were subsampled to the same number of TCRs (28,000). Expanded TCRs were defined as absent before sensitization and observed at least eight times at the 2-week time point. In-frame beta chains were kept once TCRdb had trimmed the public reads at Q25 with fastp and called clones with MiXCR. Each CDR3 protein gets just one entry, which takes the most common genes and DNA from the rows behind it. TCRdb, rather than the study authors, made the V and J calls. Present in this sample are approximately 80,000 distinct CDR3 sequences, approximately 15% of which were seen just once. 4.6% of the sample comes from the top ten.

The time point label of this sample denotes: pre-sensitization, week 0. The label giving this sample's treatment or condition can be read as: therapeutic diphenylcyclopropenone sensitization with weekly scalp DPC. Blood at each patch-test visit was drawn before the patch test was applied. Patients were considered eligible if aged 18 to 70, diagnosed with alopecia and deemed suitable for DPC therapy, and patients were excluded if pregnant. Total RNA was extracted from unfractionated whole blood that had been collected in Tempus Blood RNA tubes. Of note for this clonotype: Its antigen has not been determined. No base quality information exists; no much larger clone differs at one position.

Sequencing was performed on whole blood, taken in connection with sensitization to the hapten diphenylcyclopropenone (DPC). The sequence came from a woman aged 45 to 65 with alopecia areata. Some clones in this sample may be carry-over from other donors' samples. Here the chain combines TRBV20-1 and TRBJ1-5, with 11 junctional bases fitting TRBD1. CDR3 sequence: CSATGQGALNQPQHF. The bases are TGCAGTGCCACTGGACAGGGGGCTCTCAATCAGCCCCAGCATTTT.